These 22 T cell receptor beta chains were all obtained from the same sample, sequenced in a study of shared clonotypes between healthy human individuals. Measured with immunoSEQ multiplex PCR; TCRdb has only the in-frame clones, and not every one. The repertoire holds under 2,500,000 clones, with 90% to 97% as singletons. The sequencing sample was made of naive CD4+ T cells sorted from blood. Subset specified: CD45RA+ positively selected. The source of these receptors is a young man in good health.

J is TRBJ2-3 and V is TRBV6-6; D tentatively fits TRBD1 or TRBD2 (5 bases each). This CDR3 contains 16 residues. From germline, CDR1 is MNHNY and CDR2 SVGAGI (reference sequence). Trimming stripped 9 bases from V and 2 bases from J, with 21 bases between. The CDR3 DNA is TGTGCCAGTTTGAGGGGTAGTTGGGGAAACACAGATACGCAGTATTTT. Translated, it gives CASLRGSWGNTDTQYF.

V usage is TRBV7-9 and J usage is TRBJ2-5, with 7 bases identical to TRBD2. The CDR3 is 19 residues long. Trimming took 1 base from V and 9 from J; bases not matched to a gene: 23. CDR1 is SEHNR, CDR2 FQNEAQ, per germline (reference sequence). For the CDR3, the DNA is TGTGCCAGCAGCTTAGGGGGGGGAAGGGCCCCCGAGGAAAGAGACCCCCAGTACTTC. Translated: CASSLGGGRAPEERDPQYF.

The rearrangement links TRBV25-1 to TRBJ2-5, with D possibly being TRBD1 (6 bases). Trimming removed 3 bases at V and 5 bases at J, with 13 bases between. This CDR3 contains 14 residues. Germline V lookup: CDR1 MGHDK, CDR2 SYGVNS. The CDR3, as DNA: TGTGCCAGCAGTGAGGGCCGAAGGGGGGAGACCCAGTACTTC. It translates to CASSEGRRGETQYF. Combining the CDR3 with reference TRBV25-1 and TRBJ2-5 gives the whole variable domain EADIYQTPRYLVIGTGKKITLECSQTMGHDKMYWYQQDPGMELHLIHYSYGVNSTEKGDLSSESTVSRIRTEHFPLTLESARPSHTSQYLCASSEGRRGETQYFGPGTRLLVL.

This chain links TRBV5-1 with TRBJ1-3; D call uncertain. There are 15 residues in the CDR3. Trimming removed 1 base at V and 2 bases at J, with 10 bases between. Germline V gene sequence: CDR1 SGHRS, CDR2 YFSETQ. CDR3 sequence: CASSLRSSAGNTIYF. The CDR3, as DNA: TGCGCCAGCAGCTTGAGGAGTTCCGCTGGAAACACCATATATTTT.

The chain links TRBV13 to TRBJ2-5, with D possibly matching TRBD2 (5 bases). The V end lost 5 bases, the J end lost 1 base, and 8 bases lay between the germline ends. Germline V gives CDR1 PRHDT, CDR2 FYEKMQ (reference sequence). The CDR3 extends over 13 amino acids. In DNA, the CDR3 is TGTGCCAGCAGCCCCGGAGGCCAAGAGACCCAGTACTTC. It encodes CASSPGGQETQYF.

This clone was seen just once. This rearrangement joins TRBV4-3 to TRBJ2-2; the D is unclear. Germline V gene data show CDR1 as LGHNA and CDR2 as YSLEER. The CDR3 has 14 residues. Trimming removed 2 bases at V and 2 bases at J, with 6 bases between. The CDR3 protein is CASSQIRNTGELFF. Here the CDR3 DNA reads TGCGCCAGCAGCCAAATCAGAAACACCGGGGAGCTGTTTTTT.

J is TRBJ1-2 and V is TRBV5-1; TRBD1 aligns across 7 bases. The CDR3 consists of 13 residues. Losses at the gene ends were 4 bases for V and 6 bases for J; bases not matched to a gene: 6. Germline V gene data show CDR1 as SGHRS and CDR2 as YFSETQ. CDR3 sequence reads: CASSVTGAHGYTF. CDR3 nucleotides: TGCGCCAGCAGCGTCACAGGGGCACATGGCTACACCTTC.

The chain couples TRBV18 to TRBJ1-3; TRBD1 matches 7 bases. Germline-derived CDR1 and CDR2 are KGHSH and LQKENI. CDR3 length: 15 residues. The trim removed 3 bases at V and 2 bases at J, leaving 4 bases unmatched. The CDR3 nucleotides read TGTGCCAGCTCACCTGAGACAGGGACTGGAAACACCATATATTTT. This gives the protein CASSPETGTGNTIYF.

The rearrangement joins TRBV7-2 to TRBJ1-5, with 7 positions matching TRBD1. CDR3 length: 14 amino acids. Germline V gene sequence: CDR1 SGHTA, CDR2 FQGNSA. V shed 5 bases, J shed 7 bases, and the junction held 8 bases outside the gene matches. This chain's CDR3 is CASSPQGEGQPQHF. CDR3 bases: TGTGCCAGCAGCCCGCAGGGGGAGGGACAGCCCCAGCATTTT.

Remarks on this clone: Within the sample, other DNA sequences also encode this same CDR3. The chain combines TRBV18 with TRBJ1-6, with a possible D match to TRBD1 (6 bases). Trimming left V 2 bases short and J 10 bases short, with 9 bases between. The CDR3 loop spans 13 amino acids. Germline V gene data show CDR1 as KGHSH and CDR2 as LQKENI. The CDR3: CASSPLGGSPLHF. For the CDR3, the DNA is TGTGCCAGCTCACCATTGGGGGGCTCACCCCTCCACTTT.

About this clone: Additional DNA sequences in this sample encode the identical CDR3. This chain joins TRBV5-1 and TRBJ2-5, with 10 bases matching TRBD2. Per the germline V gene, CDR1 is SGHRS and CDR2 is YFSETQ. V gave up 0 bases and J gave up 2 bases; unmatched junction bases: 4. This CDR3 region has 16 residues. The CDR3 reads CASSLAVAGGQETQYF. CDR3 DNA sequence: TGCGCCAGCAGCTTGGCCGTAGCGGGGGGTCAAGAGACCCAGTACTTC.

The chain links TRBV7-2 to TRBJ1-5, with D possibly being TRBD1 (6 bases). Germline V lookup: CDR1 SGHTA, CDR2 FQGNSA. The CDR3 consists of 13 residues. V was shortened by 3 bases and J by 7 bases, with 10 bases between the two germline ends. CDR3 sequence: CASSLGAQQPQHF. The CDR3 DNA sequence: TGTGCCAGCAGCTTGGGGGCACAGCAGCCCCAGCATTTT.

This chain joins TRBV6-5 and TRBJ2-7; maybe TRBD1 (6 bases). V gave up 5 bases and J gave up 3 bases, with 14 bases separating them. This CDR3 comprises 14 residues. CDR1 and CDR2 (germline): MNHEY, SVGAGI. This CDR3 is CASSQQGTRYEQYF. The DNA for the CDR3 is TGTGCCAGCAGTCAACAGGGAACTCGCTACGAGCAGTACTTC.

The CDR3 DNA reads TGTGCCAGCAGTTTCAGACAGGGTGGCGAGCAGTACTTC. Encoded protein: CASSFRQGGEQYF. This chain connects TRBV7-3 to TRBJ2-7, with 7 bases matching TRBD1. Germline CDR1 SGHTA, CDR2 FQGTGA. Trimming removed 6 bases from V and 6 bases from J; junction bases left unmatched: 8. This CDR3 comprises 13 residues.

The chain has TRBV6-6 and TRBJ1-2, with 7 bases lining up with TRBD1. V lost 2 bases and J lost 8; bases outside the gene matches: 11. Looked up from germline, CDR1 is MNHNY and CDR2 is SVGAGI (reference sequence). CDR3 length: 15 residues. This CDR3 is CASSYGRGLPYGYTF. CDR3 in DNA: TGTGCCAGCAGTTACGGGAGGGGGCTCCCCTACGGCTACACCTTC.

The chain couples TRBV28 to TRBJ2-1; 7 nucleotides align to TRBD2. Trimming removed 6 bases from V and 6 bases from J; junction bases left unmatched: 8. This CDR3 has 14 amino acids. The germline CDR1 and CDR2 sequences are MDHEN and SYDVKM. The CDR3 spells CASSGPGLPNEQFF. DNA for the CDR3: TGTGCCAGCAGCGGACCGGGACTACCCAATGAGCAGTTCTTC.

The chain carries TRBV18 and TRBJ2-5; TRBD2 matches 7 bases. The germline V gene has CDR1 KGHSH and CDR2 LQKENI. J gave up 5 bases and V 1 base, and 7 bases lay outside the gene matches. This CDR3 is built from 15 residues. The DNA for the CDR3 is TGTGCCAGCTCACCACTCATGGGAGGGGACGAGACCCAGTACTTC. Protein sequence: CASSPLMGGDETQYF.

This chain uses TRBV2 with TRBJ2-1; 13 bases match TRBD2. The V gene end was trimmed by 4 bases and the J gene end by 0 bases; junction bases not matched to a gene: 6. This CDR3 has 18 amino acids. Per germline, CDR1 SNHLY and CDR2 FYNNEI. The CDR3 protein is CASSAGTSGISSYNEQFF. The CDR3 nucleotides are TGTGCCAGCAGTGCCGGGACTAGCGGGATAAGCTCCTACAATGAGCAGTTCTTC.

The gene calls are TRBV7-8 and TRBJ2-7; the D gene is possibly TRBD1 (5 bases). Trimming stripped 1 base from V and 2 bases from J, with 12 bases between. The germline V gene encodes CDR1 SGHVS and CDR2 FQNEAQ. The CDR3 is 15 amino acids. This CDR3 is CASSLVSGFPYEQYF. The CDR3 DNA reads as TGTGCCAGCAGCTTAGTTTCAGGGTTCCCCTACGAGCAGTACTTC.

To note about this clone: This may stem from a read error, because a much larger clone lies one nucleotide away. Other DNA sequences in the sample encode the same CDR3. This rearrangement joins TRBV2 to TRBJ2-5; D unclear. The V gene's germline CDR1 is SNHLY and CDR2 FYNNEI. Trimming stripped 6 bases from V and 5 bases from J, with 7 bases between. CDR3 length equals 11 residues. CDR3 sequence: CASSVGETQYF. The CDR3 DNA reads TGTGCCAGCAGCGTAGGGGAGACCCAGTACTTC.

This clone appeared a few times. The chain employs TRBV11-3 and TRBJ2-3, with TRBD2 as a possible D gene (7 bases). The germline V gene has CDR1 SGHNT and CDR2 YENEEA. V was cut by 1 base and J by 9 bases, with 17 bases left in between. The CDR3 extends over 15 amino acids. The CDR3: CASSLARDGGGTQYF. In DNA form, the CDR3 reads TGTGCCAGCAGCTTAGCCCGGGACGGCGGGGGCACGCAGTATTTT.

V gene TRBV7-2 combines with J gene TRBJ2-7, with D possibly TRBD1 on 5 matching bases. CDR3 length equals 13 residues. Trimming pared 5 bases from V and 2 bases from J, leaving 10 bases between. Looked up from germline, CDR1 is SGHTA and CDR2 is FQGNSA. CDR3 nucleotide sequence: TGTGCCAGCAGCGCACGACAGACCTACGAGCAGTACTTC. Protein sequence: CASSARQTYEQYF.